The 25 T cell receptor beta chains listed next were all sequenced from one sample in a study of cytotoxic CD8 clonotypes in ibrutinib-treated CLL. Sequenced by immunoSEQ multiplex PCR; TCRdb stores in-frame clones only, minus some. In the table there are approximately 330,000 clones, 80% of which are singletons. The material sequenced was PBMCs, taken before ibrutinib treatment. The source of these receptors is a human donor with chronic lymphocytic leukemia.

The chain combines TRBV9 with TRBJ2-3; D may be TRBD2 (5 bases). CDR1 is SGDLS, CDR2 YYNGEE, per germline. There are 14 residues in the CDR3. Trimming shortened V by 0 bases and J by 4 bases, and 9 bases separated the two germline ends. This CDR3 reads CASSVGLASDTQYF. Written as DNA, the CDR3 is TGTGCCAGCAGCGTAGGGCTAGCTTCAGATACGCAGTATTTT.

V usage is TRBV2 and J usage is TRBJ2-1; no clear D gene. This CDR3 spans 16 amino acids. Deletions cut 1 base from V and 6 bases from J, with 16 bases between. Germline V lookup: CDR1 SNHLY, CDR2 FYNNEI. CDR3 in DNA: TGTGCCAGCAGTGAAGGTGCGTCCCAACCTCTCAATGAGCAGTTCTTC. This gives the protein CASSEGASQPLNEQFF.

The chain has TRBV10-3 and TRBJ1-2; D possibly corresponds to TRBD1 (6 bases). With 6 bases removed from V and 5 bases from J, the gap between germline ends came to 10 bases. The germline gives CDR1 ENHRY, CDR2 SYGVKD. The CDR3 runs to 12 residues. For the CDR3, the DNA is TGTGCCATCAGGGACAGAGGTTATGGCTACACCTTC. It yields the protein CAIRDRGYGYTF.

The rearrangement uses TRBV5-1 and TRBJ2-7, with 14 bases fitting TRBD2. Germline values: CDR1 SGHRS, CDR2 YFSETQ. Trimming cost V 6 bases and J 2 bases; bases outside gene matches: 19. The CDR3 is made up of 20 amino acids. This CDR3 reads CASKRNPGLAGVVPPYEQYF. CDR3 DNA sequence: TGCGCCAGCAAACGAAATCCGGGACTAGCGGGAGTTGTACCACCCTACGAGCAGTACTTC.

This chain links TRBV10-1 with TRBJ1-1; perhaps TRBD1 as D (6 bases). The CDR3 contains 16 residues. CDR1 is WNHNN and CDR2 is SYGVQD in the germline V gene (reference sequence). V lost 0 bases and J lost 0, with 11 bases in between. The CDR3 loop reads CASSESEEGVNTEAFF. The CDR3 region has the DNA TGCGCCAGCAGTGAGTCGGAAGAGGGGGTGAACACTGAAGCTTTCTTT.

This clone was seen more than once but under ten times. This chain links TRBV7-2 with TRBJ2-7; TRBD2 is a possible D gene (6 bases). CDR1 is SGHTA and CDR2 is FQGNSA in the germline V gene. This CDR3 contains 13 residues. V was shortened by 5 bases and J by 6 bases, with 14 bases between the two germline ends. The CDR3 bases are TGTGCCAGCAGCGGCCGGGACTTTGGCGAGCAGTACTTC. It translates to CASSGRDFGEQYF. Full variable domain (remainder filled in from reference TRBV7-2 and TRBJ2-7): GAGVSQSPSNKVTEKGKDVELRCDPISGHTALYWYRQSLGQGLEFLIYFQGNSAPDKSGLPSDRFSAERTGGSVSTLTIQRTQQEDSAVYLCASSGRDFGEQYFGPGTRLTVT.

The genes are TRBV19 and TRBJ1-5; D is uncertain. This CDR3 region has 13 residues. V was clipped by 4 bases and J by 5 bases, with 9 bases between them. The V gene's germline CDR1 is LNHDA and CDR2 SQIVND (reference sequence). The CDR3 spells CASSTYGDQPQHF. The CDR3 DNA reads as TGTGCCAGTAGTACGTACGGGGATCAGCCCCAGCATTTT. Looking up the rest from reference TRBV19 and TRBJ1-5 gives the full variable domain: DGGITQSPKYLFRKEGQNVTLSCEQNLNHDAMYWYRQDPGQGLRLIYYSQIVNDFQKGDIAEGYSVSREKKESFPLTVTSAQKNPTAFYLCASSTYGDQPQHFGDGTRLSIL.

The chain couples TRBV7-9 to TRBJ1-2; D is ambiguous. CDR1 SEHNR and CDR2 FQNEAQ come from the germline V gene (reference sequence). This CDR3 comprises 13 residues. V lost 2 bases to trimming and J lost 6 bases, with 10 bases between them. The CDR3 region has the DNA TGTGCCAGCAGCTTAAGAGTTTTGGATGGCTACACCTTC. It codes for CASSLRVLDGYTF.

The V gene is TRBV19, the J gene TRBJ2-1; the match to TRBD1 covers 9 bases. From germline, CDR1 is LNHDA and CDR2 SQIVND (reference sequence). CDR3 length: 16 amino acids. Germline trimming cut 5 bases from V and 3 bases from J; bases unmatched to any gene: 8. The CDR3 region is CASSASRDRVYNEQFF. CDR3 in DNA: TGTGCCAGTAGTGCCAGCCGGGACAGGGTCTACAATGAGCAGTTCTTC.

This clone was counted a single time. V is TRBV6-1 and J is TRBJ1-2, with no clear D. The CDR3 loop spans 15 amino acids. Trimming stripped 4 bases from V and 5 bases from J, with 17 bases between. Germline values: CDR1 MNHNS, CDR2 SASEGT. The CDR3 DNA is TGTGCCAGCAGTGTTTCGGGCCCTACGGGGTATGGCTACACCTTC. Its protein product is CASSVSGPTGYGYTF.

This clone was observed a few times. The chain carries TRBV4-2 and TRBJ2-2; D is uncertain. From germline, CDR1 is LGHNA and CDR2 YNFKEQ. Trimming removed 1 base from V and 7 bases from J, with 7 bases in between. CDR3 length: 13 residues. The CDR3 loop is CASSQVSYGELFF. The CDR3 DNA reads as TGTGCCAGCAGCCAAGTATCGTACGGGGAGCTGTTTTTT.

The chain couples TRBV30 to TRBJ2-3; tentatively, D is TRBD2 (6 bases). V was pared by 5 bases and J by 4 bases, with 25 bases between. The CDR3 is made up of 17 amino acids. Germline CDR1 GTSNPN, CDR2 SVGIG (reference sequence). In nucleotides, the CDR3 is TGTGCCTGGGCCCGACTCGGAGGGACCCCAGGCCCAGATACGCAGTATTTT. It yields the protein CAWARLGGTPGPDTQYF. Based on the CDR3 plus reference TRBV30 and TRBJ2-3, the full variable domain is SQTIHQWPATLVQPVGSPLSLECTVEGTSNPNLYWYRQAAGRGLQLLFYSVGIGQISSEVPQNLSASRPQDRQFILSSKKLLLSDSGFYLCAWARLGGTPGPDTQYFGPGTRLTVL.

The chain carries TRBV14 and TRBJ2-1; D possibly corresponds to TRBD2 (7 bases). Germline-derived CDR1 and CDR2 are SGHDN and FVKESK. CDR3 length: 16 residues. V was shortened by 1 base and J by 9 bases, with 19 bases between the two germline ends. CDR3 sequence (DNA): TGTGCCAGCAGCCAAGTTCTAGGGGGAGGGCACGTTGAGCAGTTCTTC. Amino acids: CASSQVLGGGHVEQFF.

As to this clone: The same CDR3 also results from other DNA sequences found in this sample. V usage is TRBV18 and J usage is TRBJ2-3, with D uncertain. Trimming took off 5 bases at V and 0 bases at J, with 3 bases between the two ends. Germline-derived CDR1 and CDR2 are KGHSH and LQKENI. There are 12 residues in the CDR3. CDR3 sequence (DNA): TGTGCCAGCTCAACTAGCACAGATACGCAGTATTTT. Translation: CASSTSTDTQYF.

The rearrangement uses TRBV27 and TRBJ2-2, with no clear D. There are 14 residues in the CDR3. Germline CDR1 is MNHEY and CDR2 is SMNVEV (reference sequence). Trimming pared 5 bases from V and 4 bases from J, leaving 11 bases between. The CDR3 loop is CASSPSFSTGELFF. CDR3 coding DNA: TGTGCCAGCAGTCCCTCATTCAGCACCGGGGAGCTGTTTTTT.

The V call is TRBV6-1, the J call TRBJ2-3, with TRBD2 matching 13 bases. CDR3 length: 19 residues. Germline CDR1 and CDR2: MNHNS and SASEGT. V was clipped by 4 bases and J by 4 bases; unmatched bases: 14. This CDR3 is CASSAFLPGTSGTADTQYF. CDR3 bases: TGTGCCAGCAGTGCCTTCCTACCCGGGACTAGCGGGACCGCAGATACGCAGTATTTT.

The chain joins TRBV11-2 to TRBJ2-1, with 12 positions matching TRBD2. Germline V gene lookup returns CDR1 SGHAT and CDR2 FQNNGV. The CDR3 consists of 16 residues. V lost 3 bases, J lost 4 bases, and 4 bases stayed unmatched. CDR3 sequence reads: CASSLTSGRPYNEQFF. The CDR3 bases are TGTGCCAGCAGCTTGACTAGCGGGAGACCTTACAATGAGCAGTTCTTC.

The genes are TRBV11-3 and TRBJ2-5, with a weak D call TRBD2 (5 bases). Germline lookup yields CDR1 SGHNT and CDR2 YENEEA. The CDR3 runs 13 residues. V was trimmed by 5 bases and J by 5 bases, leaving 12 bases between them. CDR3 sequence (DNA): TGTGCCAGCAGCGCAACTCGGAGGGAGACCCAGTACTTC. It specifies CASSATRRETQYF.

In its sample, this clone was seen a few times. The J gene is TRBJ1-3, the V gene TRBV5-3; 7 nucleotides agree with TRBD1. TRBV5-3 is sorted into the ORF group, with uncertain function. There are 22 residues in the CDR3. After removal of 0 bases from V and 0 bases from J, the junction contained 21 bases not matched to a gene. Here the CDR3 reads CARSLVPGQRSKRTASGNTIYF. The DNA for the CDR3 is TGTGCCAGAAGCTTGGTCCCGGGACAGCGTTCGAAACGAACCGCCTCTGGAAACACCATATATTTT.

The rearrangement joins TRBV6-6 to TRBJ2-7, with TRBD2 as a possible D gene (6 bases). CDR1 is MNHNY, CDR2 SVGAGI, per germline (reference sequence). The CDR3 totals 14 residues. Trimming removed 2 bases from V and 3 bases from J, with 11 bases in between. CDR3: CASSYRDGGYEQYF. In DNA, the CDR3 is TGTGCCAGCAGTTACAGAGACGGGGGCTACGAGCAGTACTTC.

The genes are TRBV7-9 and TRBJ2-3, with unresolved D. The length of the CDR3 is 14 residues. Per germline, CDR1 SEHNR and CDR2 FQNEAQ (reference sequence). The V end was cut by 6 bases, the J end by 0 bases, with 10 bases between. The CDR3 nucleotides read TGTGCCAGCAGGGTCAAAGCTAGCACAGATACGCAGTATTTT. Translated: CASRVKASTDTQYF.

V usage is TRBV6-6 and J usage is TRBJ2-1; TRBD1 agrees at 7 bases. Germline V gene data show CDR1 as MNHNY and CDR2 as SVGAGI (reference sequence). J lost 3 bases, V lost 6 bases, and 11 bases had no gene match. The CDR3 runs to 16 residues. Written as DNA, the CDR3 is TGTGCCAGCAGCCCTGGACAGGAGAAACACTACAATGAGCAGTTCTTC. It yields the protein CASSPGQEKHYNEQFF.

The table lists this clone with a few counts. This sequence joins TRBV5-4 and TRBJ2-2, with 7 bases fitting TRBD1. J lost 4 bases, V lost 1 base, and 1 base had no gene match. CDR3 length equals 14 residues. Germline loops: CDR1 SGHNT, CDR2 YYREEE (reference sequence). CDR3 sequence reads: CASSLYRGTGELFF. The CDR3 DNA follows: TGTGCCAGCAGCTTGTACAGGGGCACCGGGGAGCTGTTTTTT.

CDR3 region: CASSLVGQSYGYTF. CDR3 bases: TGCGCCAGCAGCTTGGTTGGACAGAGCTACGGCTACACCTTC. The gene calls are TRBV5-1 and TRBJ1-2, with D possibly matching TRBD1 (6 bases). Trimming removed 0 bases from V and 8 bases from J, with 14 bases in between. Germline-derived CDR1 and CDR2 are SGHRS and YFSETQ. The CDR3 has 14 amino acids.

This clone was counted a single time. The V and J genes are TRBV4-2 and TRBJ2-7; 10 bases match TRBD1. CDR3 length: 15 amino acids. The V gene end was trimmed by 1 base and the J gene end by 5 bases; junction bases not matched to a gene: 5. The germline CDR1 and CDR2 sequences are LGHNA and YNFKEQ. CDR3: CASSQVWDRGHEQYF. DNA of the CDR3: TGTGCCAGCAGCCAAGTCTGGGACAGGGGCCACGAGCAGTACTTC.